The clone carrying this T cell receptor beta chain has a handful of counts. Its target is not known. CDR1 is LGHNT and CDR2 is FRNRAP in the germline V gene. This CDR3 has 17 amino acids. Trimming at V came to 5 bases and at J to 0 bases, leaving 7 bases not matched to a gene. The data stem from a study of T cell repertoires in cytomegalovirus infection. Across the study: Based on public TCR beta signatures, there were indications of CMV infection and of a matching HLA type. Broader study findings: Carriage of CMV together with the relevant HLA was identifiable through cumulative public TCR beta family frequency. There were HLA-C-restricted CMV-specific TCR beta clonotypes dominating the ex vivo response.

From the reads, TCRdb called clonotypes with MiXCR, one entry per CDR3 protein. Of around 290,000 distinct CDR3 sequences in the sample, about 23% were seen once. The sample taken for sequencing was PBMCs. The chain combines TRBV12-5 with TRBJ2-4; 10 nucleotides align to TRBD1. The receptor comes from a human donor in good health (CMV status not recorded). Some clones in this sample may be carry-over from other donors' samples. In DNA, the CDR3 is TGTGCTAGTGGTGACAGACAGGGGGCTCTAGCCAAAAACATTCAGTACTTC. This encodes CASGDRQGALAKNIQYF.